Sequencing of this T cell receptor beta chain was carried out in a study of T-cell memory formation after mild COVID-19. Regarding the study as a whole: Contracting CD4+ clones lay largely in CM and EM, with CD8+ ones residing in EMRA.

TCRdb reprocessed the 5' RACE reads via MiXCR and lists one record per CDR3 protein. Of 40,000 or so distinct CDR3 sequences in the sample, roughly 7.2% were seen once. The table lists this clonotype with many counts. Its target is not known. Germline V gene data show CDR1 as MNHNY and CDR2 as SVGAGI (reference sequence). The CDR3 is 15 amino acids. Between the trimmed V and J ends, which lost 5 bases and 5 bases, there was a span of 16 bases. Sequenced sample: PBMCs or a T cell subset sorted from them (not recorded which). The chain combines TRBV6-6 with TRBJ2-4; D remains unclear. The origin of this receptor is an adult who had mild COVID-19 (a few samples of this study predate the infection). Cell type and time point are not known. DNA for the CDR3: TGTGCCAGCAGTCAAAATCTAGGTTTGGAAAACATTCAGTACTTC. This translates into CASSQNLGLENIQYF.